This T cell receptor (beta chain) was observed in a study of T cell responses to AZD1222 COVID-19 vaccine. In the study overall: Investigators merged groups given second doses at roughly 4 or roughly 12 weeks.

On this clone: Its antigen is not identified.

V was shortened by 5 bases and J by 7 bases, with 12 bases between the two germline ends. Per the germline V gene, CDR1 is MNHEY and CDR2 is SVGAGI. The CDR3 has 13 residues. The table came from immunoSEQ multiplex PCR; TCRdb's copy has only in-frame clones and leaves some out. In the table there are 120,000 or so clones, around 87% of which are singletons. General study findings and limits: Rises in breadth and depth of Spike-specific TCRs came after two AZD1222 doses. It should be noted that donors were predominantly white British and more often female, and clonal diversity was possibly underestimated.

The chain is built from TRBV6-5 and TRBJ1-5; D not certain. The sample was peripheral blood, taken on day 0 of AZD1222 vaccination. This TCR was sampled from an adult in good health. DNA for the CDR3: TGTGCCAGCAGTCCCCGGCCAGAACAGCCCCAGCATTTT. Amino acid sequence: CASSPRPEQPQHF.